Shown below are 9 T cell receptor beta chains from a single sample sequenced in a study of T cells expressing NK-cell markers. No DNA is given; TCRdb re-called the 5' RACE reads and lists each CDR3 protein once. In total, the table holds around 380,000 distinct CDR3 sequences. The specimen was blood T cells: a sorted CD56 or NKG2C T cell subset, CD4+ or CD8+ T cells, or bulk PBMC T cells (not recorded which). All receptors derive from a woman in her 50s in good health.

This rearrangement joins TRBV6-1 to TRBJ2-3; no DNA is available, so the TRBD2 call from TCRdb remains unchecked. Per the germline V gene, CDR1 is MNHNS and CDR2 is SASEGT. This CDR3 is 14 amino acids long. The CDR3 region is CATLGLADTDTQYF.

The chain couples TRBV4-1 to TRBJ2-2; the TCRdb call, TRBD1, lacks DNA for checking. The CDR3 totals 14 residues. From germline, CDR1 is MGHRA and CDR2 YSYEKL. The CDR3 reads CASRPGQGTGELFF.

The chain joins TRBV6-6 to TRBJ2-7; no DNA is available, so the TRBD1 call from TCRdb remains unchecked. CDR3 length: 14 residues. Germline V gene lookup returns CDR1 MNHNY and CDR2 SVGAGI (reference sequence). The CDR3 sequence is CASISGTSSYEQYF.

This chain connects TRBV18 to TRBJ1-1. The CDR3 consists of 17 residues. The germline gives CDR1 KGHSH, CDR2 LQKENI. This CDR3 reads CASSDRDLRGWNTEAFF.

This chain joins TRBV12-3 or TRBV12-4 and TRBJ2-7; the TCRdb D gene call, TRBD1, has no DNA to confirm it. The CDR3 is made up of 14 amino acids. The CDR3 sequence: CASTRSGGGYEQYF.

The rearrangement joins TRBV13 to TRBJ2-1; TCRdb picks TRBD2, but there is no DNA to check that call. The CDR3 consists of 14 residues. Germline V CDR1 and CDR2: PRHDT, FYEKMQ (reference sequence). CDR3 region: CASSQSSPYNEQFF.

V is TRBV29-1 and J is TRBJ2-1; no DNA is available, so the TRBD1 call from TCRdb remains unchecked. The CDR3 spans 15 residues. CDR1 and CDR2 (germline): SQVTM, ANQGSEA. The CDR3 loop reads CSVEDWQGGRNEQFF.

The chain couples TRBV4-1 to TRBJ2-3; lacking DNA, the TRBD2 call made by TCRdb goes unchecked. Germline loops: CDR1 MGHRA, CDR2 YSYEKL. CDR3 size: 20 residues. The CDR3 loop is CASSQDPPLAGRGVTDTQYF.

This sequence joins TRBV19 and TRBJ1-1; TCRdb's D call of TRBD1 is untestable without DNA. The CDR3 consists of 15 residues. Germline-derived CDR1 and CDR2 are LNHDA and SQIVND (reference sequence). The CDR3 is CASQRGGNGAAEAFF.